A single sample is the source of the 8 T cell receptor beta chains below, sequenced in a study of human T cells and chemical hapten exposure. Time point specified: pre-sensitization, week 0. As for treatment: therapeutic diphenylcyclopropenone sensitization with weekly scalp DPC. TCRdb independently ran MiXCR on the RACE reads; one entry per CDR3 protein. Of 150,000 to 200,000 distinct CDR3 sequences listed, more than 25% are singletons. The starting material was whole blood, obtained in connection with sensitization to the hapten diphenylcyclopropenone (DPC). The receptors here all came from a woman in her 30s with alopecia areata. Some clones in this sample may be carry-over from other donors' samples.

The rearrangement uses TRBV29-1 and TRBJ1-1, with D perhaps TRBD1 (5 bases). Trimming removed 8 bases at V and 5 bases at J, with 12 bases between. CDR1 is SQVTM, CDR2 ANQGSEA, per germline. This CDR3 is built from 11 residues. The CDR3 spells CSLNGGTEAFF. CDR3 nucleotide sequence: TGCAGCCTAAACGGGGGTACTGAAGCTTTCTTT.

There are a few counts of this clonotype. CDR3 protein: CASSWEGSTRETQYF. The CDR3 nucleotides are TGTGCCAGCAGCTGGGAAGGGAGTACGCGAGAGACCCAGTACTTC. The V call is TRBV7-8, the J call TRBJ2-5; D perhaps matches TRBD2 (5 bases). This CDR3 is built from 15 residues. Germline V lookup: CDR1 SGHVS, CDR2 FQNEAQ. Trimming shortened V by 4 bases and J by 4 bases, and 16 bases separated the two germline ends.

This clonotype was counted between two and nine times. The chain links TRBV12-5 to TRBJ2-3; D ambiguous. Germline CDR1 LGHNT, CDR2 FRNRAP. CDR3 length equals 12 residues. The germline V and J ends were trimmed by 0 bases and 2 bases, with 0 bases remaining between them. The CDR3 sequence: CASGLVTDTQYF. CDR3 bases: TGTGCTAGTGGTTTGGTCACAGATACGCAGTATTTT.

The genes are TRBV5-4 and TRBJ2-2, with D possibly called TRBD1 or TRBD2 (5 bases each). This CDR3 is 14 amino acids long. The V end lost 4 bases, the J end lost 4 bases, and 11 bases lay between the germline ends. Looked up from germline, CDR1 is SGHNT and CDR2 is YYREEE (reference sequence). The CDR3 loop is CASSRDQGTGELFF. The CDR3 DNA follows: TGTGCCAGCAGCCGGGATCAGGGCACCGGGGAGCTGTTTTTT.

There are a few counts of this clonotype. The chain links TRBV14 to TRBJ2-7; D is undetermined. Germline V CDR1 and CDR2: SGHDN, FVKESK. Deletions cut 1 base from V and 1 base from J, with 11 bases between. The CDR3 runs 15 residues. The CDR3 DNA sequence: TGTGCCAGCAGCCAAGTCGGGCAAGTTTCCTACGAGCAGTACTTC. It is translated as CASSQVGQVSYEQYF.

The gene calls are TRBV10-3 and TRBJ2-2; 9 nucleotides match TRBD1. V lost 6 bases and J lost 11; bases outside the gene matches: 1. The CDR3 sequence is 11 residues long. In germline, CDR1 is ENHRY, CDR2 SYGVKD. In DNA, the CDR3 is TGTGCCATCAGGGGACAGGGTGAGCTGTTTTTT. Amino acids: CAIRGQGELFF.

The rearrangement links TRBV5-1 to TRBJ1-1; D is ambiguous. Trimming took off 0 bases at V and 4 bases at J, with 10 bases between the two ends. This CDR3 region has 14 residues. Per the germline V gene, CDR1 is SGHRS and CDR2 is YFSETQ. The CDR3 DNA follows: TGCGCCAGCAGCTTGGACCCAGTCGTCACTGAAGCTTTCTTT. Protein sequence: CASSLDPVVTEAFF.

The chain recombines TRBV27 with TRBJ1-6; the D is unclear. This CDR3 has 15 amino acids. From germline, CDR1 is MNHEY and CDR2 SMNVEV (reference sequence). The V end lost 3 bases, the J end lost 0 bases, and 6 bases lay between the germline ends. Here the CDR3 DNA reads TGTGCCAGCAGTTTTGAGAGCTCCTATAATTCACCCCTCCACTTT. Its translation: CASSFESSYNSPLHF.